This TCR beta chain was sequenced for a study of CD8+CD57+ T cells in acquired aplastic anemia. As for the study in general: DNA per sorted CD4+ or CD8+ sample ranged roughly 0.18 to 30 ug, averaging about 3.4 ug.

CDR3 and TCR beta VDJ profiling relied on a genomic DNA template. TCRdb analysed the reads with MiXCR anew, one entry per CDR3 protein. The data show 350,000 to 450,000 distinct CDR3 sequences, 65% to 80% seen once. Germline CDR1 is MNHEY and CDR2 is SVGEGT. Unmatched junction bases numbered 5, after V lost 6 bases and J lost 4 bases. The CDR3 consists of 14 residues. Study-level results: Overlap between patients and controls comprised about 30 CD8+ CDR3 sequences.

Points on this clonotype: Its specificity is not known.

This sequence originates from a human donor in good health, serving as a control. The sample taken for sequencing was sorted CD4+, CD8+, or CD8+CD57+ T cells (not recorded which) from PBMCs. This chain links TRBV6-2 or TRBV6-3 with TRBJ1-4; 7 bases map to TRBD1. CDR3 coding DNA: TGTGCCAGCAGACCACAGGGGATTAATGAAAAACTGTTTTTT. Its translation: CASRPQGINEKLFF.